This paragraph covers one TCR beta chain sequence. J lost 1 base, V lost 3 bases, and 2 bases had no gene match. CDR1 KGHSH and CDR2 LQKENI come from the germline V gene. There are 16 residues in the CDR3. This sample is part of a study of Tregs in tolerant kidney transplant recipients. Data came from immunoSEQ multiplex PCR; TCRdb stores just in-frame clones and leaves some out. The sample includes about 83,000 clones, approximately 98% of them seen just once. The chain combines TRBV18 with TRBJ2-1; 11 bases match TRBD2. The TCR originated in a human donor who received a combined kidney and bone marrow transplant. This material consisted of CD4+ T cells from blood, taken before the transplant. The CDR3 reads CASSPRTSGSYNEQFF. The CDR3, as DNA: TGTGCCAGCTCACCGAGGACTAGCGGGTCCTACAATGAGCAGTTCTTC.